The 5 T cell receptor beta chains below come from one sample, sequenced in a study of shared clonotypes between healthy human individuals. Some clones are missing from TCRdb's copy, which holds only in-frame ones; the method was immunoSEQ multiplex PCR. The top ten hold around 1% of the sample, which has about 2 million clones, around 96% seen once. The naive CD8 subset, CD45RO-negative cells positively selected for CCR7, excluded terminally differentiated effector memory CD45RA+ cells. Material for sequencing was naive CD8+ T cells sorted from blood. These receptor sequences come from a man aged 18-30 years in good health.

The CDR3 bases are TGTGCCAGCAGTGAAGGCTTTCTCCTTGCCACAGATACGCAGTATTTT. It translates to CASSEGFLLATDTQYF. This chain uses TRBV6-1 with TRBJ2-3, with D unclear. Germline V CDR1 and CDR2: MNHNS, SASEGT. Trimming shortened V by 1 base and J by 2 bases, and 13 bases separated the two germline ends. CDR3 length: 16 residues.

J is TRBJ2-1 and V is TRBV7-9; tentatively, D is TRBD2 (5 bases). V was shortened by 3 bases and J by 6 bases, with 9 bases between the two germline ends. The CDR3 covers 13 residues. Germline CDR1 and CDR2: SEHNR and FQNEAQ (reference sequence). As DNA, the CDR3 is TGTGCCAGCAGCTTTGGTGAGGGCAATGAGCAGTTCTTC. Translation: CASSFGEGNEQFF.

This chain uses TRBV4-3 with TRBJ2-1, with a weak D call TRBD2 (5 bases). Germline-derived CDR1 and CDR2 are LGHNA and YSLEER. The CDR3 has 15 residues. V lost 1 base and J lost 4, with 11 bases in between. The CDR3 region has the DNA TGCGCCAGCAGCCAAGGGGTCGGGGTATACAATGAGCAGTTCTTC. This translates into CASSQGVGVYNEQFF.

This chain links TRBV7-2 with TRBJ2-5; D unclear. In germline, CDR1 is SGHTA, CDR2 FQGNSA. This CDR3 has 14 amino acids. V was cut by 3 bases and J by 5 bases, with 13 bases left in between. The CDR3 sequence is CASSFYLAEETQYF. DNA of the CDR3: TGTGCCAGCAGCTTCTACCTTGCAGAGGAGACCCAGTACTTC.

The chain links TRBV2 to TRBJ2-2; TRBD1 aligns across 7 bases. V shed 6 bases and J 2 bases; nucleotides not matched to a gene: 6. Germline V gives CDR1 SNHLY, CDR2 FYNNEI. The CDR3 consists of 15 residues. The CDR3: CASRETGTNTGELFF. CDR3 in DNA: TGTGCCAGCAGGGAGACAGGGACAAACACCGGGGAGCTGTTTTTT.